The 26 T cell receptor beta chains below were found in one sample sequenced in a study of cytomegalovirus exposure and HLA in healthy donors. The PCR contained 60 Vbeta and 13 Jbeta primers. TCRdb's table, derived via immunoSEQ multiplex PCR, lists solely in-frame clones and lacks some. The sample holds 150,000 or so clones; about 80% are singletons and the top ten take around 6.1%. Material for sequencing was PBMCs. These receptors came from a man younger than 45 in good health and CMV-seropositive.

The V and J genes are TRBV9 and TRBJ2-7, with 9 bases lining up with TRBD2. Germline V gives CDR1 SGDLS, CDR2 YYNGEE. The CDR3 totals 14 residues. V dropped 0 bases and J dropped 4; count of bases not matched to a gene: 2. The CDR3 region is CASSVGLADYEQYF. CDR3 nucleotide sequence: TGTGCCAGCAGCGTAGGACTAGCGGATTACGAGCAGTACTTC.

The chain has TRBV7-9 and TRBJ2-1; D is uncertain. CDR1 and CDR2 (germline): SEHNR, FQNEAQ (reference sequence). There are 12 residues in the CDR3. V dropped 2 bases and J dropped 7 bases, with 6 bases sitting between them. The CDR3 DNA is TGTGCCAGCAGCTTAATTAATAATGAGCAGTTCTTC. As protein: CASSLINNEQFF.

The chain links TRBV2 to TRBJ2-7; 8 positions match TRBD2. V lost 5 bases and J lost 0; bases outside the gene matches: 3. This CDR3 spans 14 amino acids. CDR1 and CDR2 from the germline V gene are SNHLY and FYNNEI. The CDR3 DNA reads TGTGCCAGCAGTCGGGAGGGGAGCTCCTACGAGCAGTACTTC. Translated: CASSREGSSYEQYF. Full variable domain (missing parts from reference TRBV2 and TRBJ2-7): EPEVTQTPSHQVTQMGQEVILRCVPISNHLYFYWYRQILGQKVEFLVSFYNNEISEKSEIFDDQFSVERPDGSNFTLKIRSTKLEDSAMYFCASSREGSSYEQYFGPGTRLTVT.

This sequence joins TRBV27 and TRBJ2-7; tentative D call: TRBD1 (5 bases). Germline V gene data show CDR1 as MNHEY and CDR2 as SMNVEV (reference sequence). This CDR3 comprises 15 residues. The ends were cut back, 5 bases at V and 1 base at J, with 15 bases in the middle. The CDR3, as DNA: TGTGCCAGCAGTAGGTGGGCAGGGCAATCCTACGAGCAGTACTTC. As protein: CASSRWAGQSYEQYF.

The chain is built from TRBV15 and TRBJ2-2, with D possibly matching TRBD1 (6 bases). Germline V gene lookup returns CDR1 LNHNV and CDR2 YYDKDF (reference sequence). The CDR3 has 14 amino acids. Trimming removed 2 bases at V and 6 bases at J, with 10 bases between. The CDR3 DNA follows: TGTGCCACCAGCAGAAACAGGGATCCCGGGGAGCTGTTTTTT. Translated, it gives CATSRNRDPGELFF.

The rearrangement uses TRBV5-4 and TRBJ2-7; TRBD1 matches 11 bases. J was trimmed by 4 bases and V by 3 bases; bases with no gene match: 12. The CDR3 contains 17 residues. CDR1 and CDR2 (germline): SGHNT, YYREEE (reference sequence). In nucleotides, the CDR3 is TGTGCCAGCAGCTCCCCGGGACAGGGGGTAACGTTGTACGAGCAGTACTTC. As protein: CASSSPGQGVTLYEQYF. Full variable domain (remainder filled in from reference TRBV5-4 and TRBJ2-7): ETGVTQSPTHLIKTRGQQVTLRCSSQSGHNTVSWYQQALGQGPQFIFQYYREEENGRGNFPPRFSGLQFPNYSSELNVNALELDDSALYLCASSSPGQGVTLYEQYFGPGTRLTVT.

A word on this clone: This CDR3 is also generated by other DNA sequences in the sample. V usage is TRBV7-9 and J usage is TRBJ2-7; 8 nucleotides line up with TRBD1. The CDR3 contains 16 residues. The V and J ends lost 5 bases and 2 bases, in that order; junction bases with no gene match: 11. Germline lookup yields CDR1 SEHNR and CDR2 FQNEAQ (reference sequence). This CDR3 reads CASSPLPGTGPYEQYF. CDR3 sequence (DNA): TGTGCCAGCAGCCCGCTACCGGGGACAGGCCCCTACGAGCAGTACTTC.

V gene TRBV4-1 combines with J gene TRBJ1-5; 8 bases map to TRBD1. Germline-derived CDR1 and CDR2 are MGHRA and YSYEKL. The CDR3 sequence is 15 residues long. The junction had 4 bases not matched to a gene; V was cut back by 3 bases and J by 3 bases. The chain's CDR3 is CASSHQQGDNQPQHF. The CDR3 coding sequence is TGCGCCAGCAGCCACCAACAGGGGGACAATCAGCCCCAGCATTTT.

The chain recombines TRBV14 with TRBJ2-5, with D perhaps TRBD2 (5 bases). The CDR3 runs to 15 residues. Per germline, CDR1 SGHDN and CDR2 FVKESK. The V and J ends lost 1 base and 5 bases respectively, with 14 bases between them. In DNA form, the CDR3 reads TGTGCCAGCAGCCAAGGCGGGCACCTTCTCGAGACCCAGTACTTC. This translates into CASSQGGHLLETQYF.

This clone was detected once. DNA for the CDR3: TGTGCCACCAGAGGACAGTTCGAAAATCAGCCCCAGCATTTT. Encoded protein: CATRGQFENQPQHF. The V gene is TRBV19, the J gene TRBJ1-5; the D gene is possibly TRBD1 (6 bases). The CDR3 sequence is 14 residues long. In germline, CDR1 is LNHDA, CDR2 SQIVND (reference sequence). V shed 10 bases and J shed 4 bases, with 17 bases lying between them.

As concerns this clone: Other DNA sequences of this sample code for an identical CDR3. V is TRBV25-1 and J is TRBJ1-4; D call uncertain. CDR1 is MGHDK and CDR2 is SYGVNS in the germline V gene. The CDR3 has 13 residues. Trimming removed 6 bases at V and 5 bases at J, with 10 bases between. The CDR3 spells CASRRAENEKLFF. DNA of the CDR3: TGTGCCAGCAGGAGGGCGGAGAATGAAAAACTGTTTTTT.

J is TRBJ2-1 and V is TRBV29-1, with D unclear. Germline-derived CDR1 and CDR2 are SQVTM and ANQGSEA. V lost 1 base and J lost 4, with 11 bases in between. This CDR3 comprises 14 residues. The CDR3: CSVEGRQHYNEQFF. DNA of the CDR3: TGCAGCGTTGAAGGGCGGCAACATTACAATGAGCAGTTCTTC.

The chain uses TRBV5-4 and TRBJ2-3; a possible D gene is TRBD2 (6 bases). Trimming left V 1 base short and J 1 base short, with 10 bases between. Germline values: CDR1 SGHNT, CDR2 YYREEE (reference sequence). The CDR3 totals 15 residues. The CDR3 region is CASSLRDSRTDTQYF. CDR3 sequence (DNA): TGTGCCAGCAGCTTGAGGGACTCTCGCACAGATACGCAGTATTTT.

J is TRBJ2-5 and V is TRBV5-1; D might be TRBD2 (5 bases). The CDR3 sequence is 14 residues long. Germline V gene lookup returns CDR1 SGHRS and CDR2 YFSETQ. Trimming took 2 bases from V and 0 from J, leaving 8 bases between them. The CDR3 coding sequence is TGCGCCAGCAGCTTAAGCGGAAACCAAGAGACCCAGTACTTC. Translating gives CASSLSGNQETQYF.

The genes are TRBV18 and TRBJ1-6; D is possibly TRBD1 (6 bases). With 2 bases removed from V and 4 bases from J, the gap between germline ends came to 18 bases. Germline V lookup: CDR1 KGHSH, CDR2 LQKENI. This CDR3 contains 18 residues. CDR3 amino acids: CASSPTAPQGSYNSPLHF. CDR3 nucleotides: TGTGCCAGCTCACCAACGGCTCCACAGGGAAGTTATAATTCACCCCTCCACTTT.

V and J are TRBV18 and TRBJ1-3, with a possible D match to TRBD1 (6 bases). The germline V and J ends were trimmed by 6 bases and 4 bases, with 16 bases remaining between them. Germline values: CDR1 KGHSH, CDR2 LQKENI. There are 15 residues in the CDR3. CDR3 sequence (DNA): TGTGCCAGCTCGCGTGACGCAGGGGACGGAAACACCATATATTTT. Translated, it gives CASSRDAGDGNTIYF.

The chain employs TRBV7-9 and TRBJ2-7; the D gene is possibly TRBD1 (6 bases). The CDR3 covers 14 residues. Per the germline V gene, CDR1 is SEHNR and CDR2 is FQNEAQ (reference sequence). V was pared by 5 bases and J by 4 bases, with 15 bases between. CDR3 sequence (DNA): TGTGCCAGCAGCGCCGCCCTACAGGGATACGAGCAGTACTTC. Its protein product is CASSAALQGYEQYF.

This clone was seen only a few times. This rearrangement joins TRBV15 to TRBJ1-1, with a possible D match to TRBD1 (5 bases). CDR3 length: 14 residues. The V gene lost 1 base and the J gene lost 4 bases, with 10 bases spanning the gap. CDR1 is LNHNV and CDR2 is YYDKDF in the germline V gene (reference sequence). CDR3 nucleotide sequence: TGTGCCACCAGCAGAGCTGGGGGGGGCACTGAAGCTTTCTTT. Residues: CATSRAGGGTEAFF.

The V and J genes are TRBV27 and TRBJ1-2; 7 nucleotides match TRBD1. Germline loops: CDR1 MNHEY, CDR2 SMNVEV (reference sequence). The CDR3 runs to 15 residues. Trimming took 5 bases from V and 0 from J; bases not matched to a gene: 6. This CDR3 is CASSPTGTPNYGYTF. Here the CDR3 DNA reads TGTGCCAGCAGTCCGACAGGGACCCCTAACTATGGCTACACCTTC.

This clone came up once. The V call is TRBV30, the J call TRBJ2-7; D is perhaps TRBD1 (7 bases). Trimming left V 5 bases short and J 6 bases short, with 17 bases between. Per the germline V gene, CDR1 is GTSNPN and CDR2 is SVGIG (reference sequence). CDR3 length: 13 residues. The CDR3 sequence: CAWEPGGGGEQYF. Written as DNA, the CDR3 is TGTGCCTGGGAGCCCGGAGGGGGCGGCGAGCAGTACTTC.

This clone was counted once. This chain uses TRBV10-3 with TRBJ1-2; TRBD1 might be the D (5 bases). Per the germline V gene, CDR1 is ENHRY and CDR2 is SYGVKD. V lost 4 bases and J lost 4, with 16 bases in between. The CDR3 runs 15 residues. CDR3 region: CAISGGTLKFYGYTF. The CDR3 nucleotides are TGTGCCATCAGTGGGGGGACTTTAAAATTCTATGGCTACACCTTC.

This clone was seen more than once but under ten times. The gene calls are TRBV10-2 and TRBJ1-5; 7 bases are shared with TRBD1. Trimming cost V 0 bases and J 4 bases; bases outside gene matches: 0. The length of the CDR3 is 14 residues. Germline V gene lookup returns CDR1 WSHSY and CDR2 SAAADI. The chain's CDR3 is CASSESDRNQPQHF. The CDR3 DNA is TGCGCCAGCAGTGAGTCGGACAGGAATCAGCCCCAGCATTTT.

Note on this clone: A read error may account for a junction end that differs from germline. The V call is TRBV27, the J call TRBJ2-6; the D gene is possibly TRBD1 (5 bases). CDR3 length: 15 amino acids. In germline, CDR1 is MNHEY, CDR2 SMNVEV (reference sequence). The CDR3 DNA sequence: TGTGCCAGCAGCTCCCAGCACTCTGGGGCCAACGGCCTGACTTTC. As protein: CASSSQHSGANGLTF.

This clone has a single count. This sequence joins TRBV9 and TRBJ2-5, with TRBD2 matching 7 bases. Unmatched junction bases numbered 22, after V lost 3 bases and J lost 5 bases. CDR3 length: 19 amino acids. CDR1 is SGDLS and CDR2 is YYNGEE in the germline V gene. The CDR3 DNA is TGTGCCAGCAGCGAGAGAGGGAGAACAGGACTAGTGGGGGGGGAGACCCAGTACTTC. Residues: CASSERGRTGLVGGETQYF.

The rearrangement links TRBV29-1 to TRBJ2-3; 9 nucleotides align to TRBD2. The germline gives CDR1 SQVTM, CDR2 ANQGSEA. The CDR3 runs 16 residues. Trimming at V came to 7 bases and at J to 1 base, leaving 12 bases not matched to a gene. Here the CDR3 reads CSARGASSGGTDTQYF. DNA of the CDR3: TGCAGCGCCCGGGGCGCGTCTAGCGGGGGCACAGATACGCAGTATTTT.

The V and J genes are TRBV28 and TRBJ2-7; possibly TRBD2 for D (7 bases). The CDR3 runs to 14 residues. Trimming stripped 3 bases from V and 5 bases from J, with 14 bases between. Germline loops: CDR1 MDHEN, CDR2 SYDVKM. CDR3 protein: CASSLSGGPDEQYF. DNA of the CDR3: TGTGCCAGCAGTTTGTCGGGGGGCCCGGACGAGCAGTACTTC. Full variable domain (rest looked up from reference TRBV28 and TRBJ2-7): DVKVTQSSRYLVKRTGEKVFLECVQDMDHENMFWYRQDPGLGLRLIYFSYDVKMKEKGDIPEGYSVSREKKERFSLILESASTNQTSMYLCASSLSGGPDEQYFGPGTRLTVT.